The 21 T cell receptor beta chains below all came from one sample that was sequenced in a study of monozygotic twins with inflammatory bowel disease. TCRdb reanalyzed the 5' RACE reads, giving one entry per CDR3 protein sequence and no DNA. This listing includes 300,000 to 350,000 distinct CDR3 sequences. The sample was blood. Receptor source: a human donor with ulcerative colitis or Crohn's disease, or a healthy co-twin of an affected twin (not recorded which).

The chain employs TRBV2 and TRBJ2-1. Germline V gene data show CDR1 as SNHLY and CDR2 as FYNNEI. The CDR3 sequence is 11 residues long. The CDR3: CASSESGGQFF.

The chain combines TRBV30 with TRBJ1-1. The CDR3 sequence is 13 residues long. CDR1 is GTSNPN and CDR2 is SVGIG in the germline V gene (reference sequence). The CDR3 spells CAWSFWATTEAFF. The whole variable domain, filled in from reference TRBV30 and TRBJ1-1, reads SQTIHQWPATLVQPVGSPLSLECTVEGTSNPNLYWYRQAAGRGLQLLFYSVGIGQISSEVPQNLSASRPQDRQFILSSKKLLLSDSGFYLCAWSFWATTEAFFGQGTRLTVV.

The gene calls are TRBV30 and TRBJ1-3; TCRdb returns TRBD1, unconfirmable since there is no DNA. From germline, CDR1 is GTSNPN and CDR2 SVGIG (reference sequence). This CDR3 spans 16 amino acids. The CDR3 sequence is CAWRRFMGATGNTIYF.

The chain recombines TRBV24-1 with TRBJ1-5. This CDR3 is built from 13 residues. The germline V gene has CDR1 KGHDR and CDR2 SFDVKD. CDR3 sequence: CATSVYGNQPQHF.

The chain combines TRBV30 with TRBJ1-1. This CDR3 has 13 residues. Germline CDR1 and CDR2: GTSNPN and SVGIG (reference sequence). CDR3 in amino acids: CAWSVGSITEAFF.

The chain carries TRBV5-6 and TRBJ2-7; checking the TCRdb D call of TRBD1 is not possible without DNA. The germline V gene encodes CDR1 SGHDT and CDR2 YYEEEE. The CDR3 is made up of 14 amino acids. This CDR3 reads CASSPPDRGREQYF. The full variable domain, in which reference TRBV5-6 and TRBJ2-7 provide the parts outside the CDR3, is DAGVTQSPTHLIKTRGQQVTLRCSPKSGHDTVSWYQQALGQGPQFIFQYYEEEERQRGNFPDRFSGHQFPNYSSELNVNALLLGDSALYLCASSPPDRGREQYFGPGTRLTVT.

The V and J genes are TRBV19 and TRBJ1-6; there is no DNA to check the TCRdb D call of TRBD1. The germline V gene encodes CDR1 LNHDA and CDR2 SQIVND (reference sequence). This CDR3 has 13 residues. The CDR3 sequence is CASSTKQASPLHF.

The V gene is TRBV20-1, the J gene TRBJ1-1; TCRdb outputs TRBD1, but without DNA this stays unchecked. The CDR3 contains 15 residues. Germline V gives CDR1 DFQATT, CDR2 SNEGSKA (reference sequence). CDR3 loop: CSASQGQLFSAEAFF.

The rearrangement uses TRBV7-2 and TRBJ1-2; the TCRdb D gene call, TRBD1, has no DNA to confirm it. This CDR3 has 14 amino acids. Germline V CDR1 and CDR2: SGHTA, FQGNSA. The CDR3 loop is CASSFSGAAYGYTF.

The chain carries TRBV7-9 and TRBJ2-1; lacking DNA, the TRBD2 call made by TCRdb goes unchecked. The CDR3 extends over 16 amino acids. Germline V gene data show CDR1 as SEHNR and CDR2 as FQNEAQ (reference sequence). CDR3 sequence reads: CASSLEVAGVRNEQFF.

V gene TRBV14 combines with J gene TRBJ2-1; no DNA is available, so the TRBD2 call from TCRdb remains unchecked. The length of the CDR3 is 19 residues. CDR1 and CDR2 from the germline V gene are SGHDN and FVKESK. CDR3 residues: CASSLAGGPPLYPYNEQFF.

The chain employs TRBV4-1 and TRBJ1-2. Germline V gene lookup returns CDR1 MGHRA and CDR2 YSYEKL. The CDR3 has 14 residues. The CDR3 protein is CASSQEVRDYGYTF.

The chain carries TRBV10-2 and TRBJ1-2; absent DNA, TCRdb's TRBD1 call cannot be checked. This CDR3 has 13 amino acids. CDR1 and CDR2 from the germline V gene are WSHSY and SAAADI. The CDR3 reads CASSDGRGYGYTF.

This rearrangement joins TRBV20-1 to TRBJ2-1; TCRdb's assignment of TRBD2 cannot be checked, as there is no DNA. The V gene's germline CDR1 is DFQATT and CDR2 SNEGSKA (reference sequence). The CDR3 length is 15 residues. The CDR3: CSARGLAGGFNEQFF.

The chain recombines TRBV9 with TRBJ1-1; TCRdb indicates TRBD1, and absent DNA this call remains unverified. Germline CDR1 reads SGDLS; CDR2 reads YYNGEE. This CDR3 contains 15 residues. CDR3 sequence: CASSHTQGVKGEAFF.

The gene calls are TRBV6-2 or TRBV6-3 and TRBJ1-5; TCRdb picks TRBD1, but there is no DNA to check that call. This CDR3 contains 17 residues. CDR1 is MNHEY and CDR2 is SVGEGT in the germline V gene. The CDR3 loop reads CASSPGTGGNSHQPQHF.

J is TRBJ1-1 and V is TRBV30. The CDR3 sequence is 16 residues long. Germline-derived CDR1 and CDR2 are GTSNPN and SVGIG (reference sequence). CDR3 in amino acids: CAWSVSGRLPNTEAFF.

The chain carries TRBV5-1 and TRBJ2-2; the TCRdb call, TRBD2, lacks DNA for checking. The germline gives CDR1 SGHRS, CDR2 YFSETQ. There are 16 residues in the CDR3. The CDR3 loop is CASSWQTSGYTGELFF.

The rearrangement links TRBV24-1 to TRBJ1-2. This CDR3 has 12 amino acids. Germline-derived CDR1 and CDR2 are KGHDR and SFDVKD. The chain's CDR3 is CATSDLANGYTF.

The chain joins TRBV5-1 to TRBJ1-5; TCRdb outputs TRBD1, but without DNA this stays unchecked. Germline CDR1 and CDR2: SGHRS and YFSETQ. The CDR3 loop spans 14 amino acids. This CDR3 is CASSRGPGDQPQHF.

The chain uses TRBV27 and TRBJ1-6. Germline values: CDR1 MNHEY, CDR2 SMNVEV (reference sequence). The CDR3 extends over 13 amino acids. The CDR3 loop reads CASRAGFFSPLHF.